Listed below are T cell receptor beta chains from one sample, sequenced in a study of cytomegalovirus exposure and HLA in healthy donors. TCRdb's table, derived via immunoSEQ multiplex PCR, lists solely in-frame clones and lacks some. Of 170,000 or so clones listed, 75% to 90% were seen once; the top ten hold roughly 0.65%. The sample taken for sequencing was PBMCs. The receptors stem from a boy aged 10-17 years in good health and CMV-seronegative. Each CDR3 is given with its conserved first and last residue.

TRBJ2-2	TRBV25-1	CASSEWGTGTTGELFF
TRBJ2-1	TRBV6-5	CASSSPLAGYDNEQFF
TRBJ1-1	TRBV2	CASSEALRRKDTEAFF
TRBJ2-7	TRBV14	CASSLWTGGGYEQYF
TRBJ1-5	TRBV2	CASSGTGQQPQHF
TRBJ1-2	TRBV12-5	CASGPEGGGYTF
TRBJ2-5	TRBV7-8	CASSLIGGEGWETQYF
TRBJ2-2	TRBV6-6	CASIGGSGELFF
TRBJ2-1	TRBV18	CASSQTGLEQFF
TRBJ1-2	TRBV7-2	CASSPGHRISYTF
TRBJ2-1	TRBV30	CAWSVHRTNEQFF
TRBJ1-3	TRBV19	CASIDMRTYSGNTIYF
TRBJ1-1	TRBV7-9	CASSLVWTGENTEAFF
TRBJ1-2	TRBV5-1	CASSPRQGASYGYAF
TRBJ1-1	TRBV5-1	CASSLGYGDSEAFF
TRBJ2-1	TRBV5-7	CASSFLGESRNEQFF
TRBJ2-7	TRBV4-3	CASSLFRLAGNIYEQYF
-	TRBV13	CASSPGTGGAGYEQYF
TRBJ1-1	TRBV2	CASRDPRFPLSTEAFF
TRBJ2-5	TRBV1	CTSLSGQPEETQYF
TRBJ2-6	TRBV14	CASSLQGAQLLRANVLTF
TRBJ2-5	TRBV25-1	CASTQGGRETQYF
TRBJ1-1	TRBV30	CAWSSIPAGGTEAFF
TRBJ2-2	TRBV5-1	CASRQGAGELFF
TRBJ2-3	TRBV11-1	CASSRRQGPDTQYF
TRBJ2-3	TRBV5-6	CASSFRTSGGDTQYF
TRBJ1-5	TRBV6-1	CASSVGHMLNQPQHF